This TCR beta chain was observed in a study of blood T cell repertoires in COVID-19. Germline CDR1 is MNHEY and CDR2 is SMNVEV (reference sequence). The CDR3 is made up of 14 amino acids. V was clipped by 7 bases and J by 6 bases, with 16 bases between them. Original processing notes: The authors estimated nucleated cell counts from reference gene primer amplification. Some clones are missing from TCRdb's copy, which holds only in-frame ones; the method was immunoSEQ multiplex PCR. The D gene and trimming were derived from the DNA, and the V and J assignments and clone size from that table. The sample holds 70,000 to 100,000 clones, approximately 84% seen once.

This chain uses TRBV27 with TRBJ2-1; D perhaps matches TRBD2 (5 bases). Specimen: peripheral blood. This receptor was identified in a human donor in a cohort sampled during active COVID-19. As DNA, the CDR3 is TGTGCCAGCAAGCGGCAGGTCGGATTCAATGAGCAGTTCTTC. It is translated as CASKRQVGFNEQFF.